This note documents a single TCR beta chain sequence. Its cognate antigen has yet to be identified. No much larger clonotype is one base removed from it; base qualities were not supplied. Graves' hyperthyroidism was defined as stable when no progression to ophthalmopathy occurred over 18 months of follow-up. Hyperthyroidism patients were newly diagnosed, with disease duration under 2 months, and aged 18 to 65 years. Exclusion was applied to patients with uncontrolled infections, other autoimmune diseases, pregnancy or lactation. Clinical symptoms, serum thyroxine and TRAb, thyroid ultrasound, and orbital computed tomography formed the basis for the diagnoses. Ficoll-Paque density gradient centrifugation was used to isolate PBMCs from about 10 ml of fresh peripheral blood. Trizol reagent was used to extract total RNA, and RNA quality was then checked on an Agilent 2100 Bioanalyzer. CDR1 and CDR2 are drawn from the germline V gene: SGHTS, YDEGEE. The CDR3 sequence holds 13 residues, the cysteine and phenylalanine included. CDR3 DNA only is kept here, 39 bases in frame from base 1. V is trimmed back by 5 bases and J by 7 bases, and the junction contains 6 bases that no gene match accounts for.

This sample stems from a study of T cells in Graves' hyperthyroidism and ophthalmopathy (dated by TCRdb to between 2018 and 2020). General notes on the study: Peripheral blood was collected at initial diagnosis, before any treatment. To identify TCR V-J signatures that set the groups apart, the researchers used a discovery cohort of 95 to 100 patients, made up of under 45 with Graves' ophthalmopathy and 55 to 65 with stable Graves' hyperthyroidism. Prospective prediction of ophthalmopathy was tested in an independent validation cohort of 18 to 20 hyperthyroidism patients and 17 patients who later progressed to ophthalmopathy. The 100 or so discovery patients were randomly split 7:3 into training and test sets. Thyroid tissue and blood T-cell repertoires from six Graves' hyperthyroidism patients were also compared in the study. Once sampling was done, hyperthyroidism patients were given methimazole at a starting dose of 30 mg daily, whereas ophthalmopathy patients were given high-dose intravenous methylprednisolone. The paper reports TCR Vbeta CDR3 sequencing of over 130 peripheral blood samples: under 45 ophthalmopathy, roughly 74 hyperthyroidism and about 17 progressor patients. Broader findings and caveats from the paper: In validation, progression to ophthalmopathy was predicted by the model with almost 71% sensitivity and roughly 72% specificity, a median of about 6 months before onset. No statistical method was used to fix the sample size in advance, and group allocation was not hidden from the investigators. Ophthalmopathy was separated from stable hyperthyroidism by a 13 V-J signature model, with around 90% sensitivity and around 81% specificity obtained in cross-validation and 80%/75% obtained in testing. Most expanded thyroid clonotypes (frequency above 0.001) were also detected in blood, suggesting blood repertoires may reflect thyroid immune responses.

TCR beta CDR3 regions were amplified from RNA transcripts. The first round of RT-PCR for the TCR CDR3 was performed with the HTBI primer set and the Qiagen OneStep RT-PCR kit. Libraries were constructed in a second round of multiplex PCR, after which size selection and purification were performed. The libraries were sequenced on an Illumina HiSeq2000 using paired-end 100 bp reads. On the study's bioinformatics: SOAPnuke was used to process the raw data, removing reads that contained adapters or uncalled bases, had a mean Phred below 15, or lacked an exact match to the constant primer or identifier. High-quality paired reads were merged using COPE v1.2.5, and each unique nucleotide sequence was defined as a clonotype. MiTCR v1.1 was used to align clonotypes to the IMGT TRBV, TRBD and TRBJ reference segments. Only V-J combinations with frequency above 0.0001, covering 99% to 99.2% of repertoires, were analysed. A TCS score was defined as the ratio of F50 (clonal expansion) to E x V (chaos), with BLOSUM62-based TCRdist applied between CDR3 peptides within each V-J. Welch's t-statistics and random forest reduced approximately 520 V-J features to about 12, which were used in a naive Bayes classifier (R e1071). Thyroid-blood repertoire similarity was quantified with the Morisita-Horn index. TCRdb reprocessed the public reads (quality trimming at Q25 with fastp, clone calling with MiXCR) and kept in-frame beta chains. All rows with the same CDR3 protein become a single entry with the most common DNA and genes. The V and J calls were determined by TCRdb, not by the authors. This sample lists around 700,000 distinct CDR3 sequences; 35% were detected once. In total, the top ten clones hold roughly 31% of the sample.

This TCR was sampled from a woman aged 40 to 50 with Graves' hyperthyroidism. Sequencing was performed on blood. This sequence uses TRBV5-8 and TRBJ2-5, and 9 bases in between align with TRBD1. The bases read TGTGCCAGCAGTCGGGACAGGGATGGGACCCAGTACTTC. Translated, it reads CASSRDRDGTQYF.